Described below is a single T cell receptor beta chain sequence and its context. Per the germline V gene, CDR1 is KGHDR and CDR2 is SFDVKD. There are 16 residues in the CDR3. Trimming took off 4 bases at V and 3 bases at J, with 14 bases between the two ends. These data are taken from a study of control samples from healthy donors and cancer patients. Profiled with immunoSEQ multiplex PCR; TCRdb holds only in-frame clones, not every one. The table shows roughly 180,000 clones, with around 94% occurring only once. This sequence joins TRBV24-1 and TRBJ2-2; D might be TRBD1 (6 bases). The clonotype was recovered from a woman between 18 and 29 years old in good health. The source material was blood. The CDR3 region has the DNA TGTGCCACCAGTGACCCACAGGGTGGGTACACCGGGGAGCTGTTTTTT. It yields the protein CATSDPQGGYTGELFF.